What follows describes a single T cell receptor (beta chain). Clones were sequenced by immunoSEQ multiplex PCR, and TCRdb holds only the in-frame ones, with some missing. The sample contains 100,000 or so clones, about 96% of which appear only once. This specimen belongs to a study of technical replicates of blood from four donors. Germline V gene sequence: CDR1 SGHNT, CDR2 YENEEA. CDR3 length equals 15 residues. V was pared by 5 bases and J by 5 bases, with 10 bases of the junction left unmatched. The chain recombines TRBV11-3 with TRBJ2-5, with 8 bases matching TRBD1. Source material: T cells isolated from PBMCs. This clonotype originated in a human donor in good health. The CDR3 loop is CASSRRTGSGETQYF. The CDR3 DNA reads TGTGCCAGCAGCCGGCGGACAGGGTCGGGGGAGACCCAGTACTTC. Based on the CDR3 plus reference TRBV11-3 and TRBJ2-5, the full variable domain is EAGVVQSPRYKIIEKKQPVAFWCNPISGHNTLYWYLQNLGQGPELLIRYENEEAVDDSQLPKDRFSAERLKGVDSTLKIQPAELGDSAVYLCASSRRTGSGETQYFGPGTRLLVL.